The entry that follows covers one T cell receptor (beta chain) sequence. Its specificity is unknown. V lost 5 bases to trimming and J lost 4 bases, with 15 bases between them. CDR1 is SEHNR and CDR2 is FQNEAQ in the germline V gene (reference sequence). This CDR3 spans 15 amino acids. This sample is drawn from a study of T cells in Graves' hyperthyroidism and ophthalmopathy. Background on the study: Peripheral blood was obtained at initial diagnosis, preceding any treatment.

What was amplified from RNA transcripts were TCR beta CDR3 regions. With the HTBI primer set, the TCR CDR3 went through a first round of RT-PCR. TCRdb analysed the multiplex PCR reads with MiXCR anew, one entry per CDR3 protein. The repertoire holds 250,000 to 300,000 distinct CDR3 sequences, with around 13% as singletons. Cells are PBMCs isolated from 10 ml of fresh blood. Whole-study results and caveats: Blood also held most thyroid clonotypes expanded beyond 0.001.

Sequenced: blood. The TCR was taken from a woman aged 40 to 50 with Graves' hyperthyroidism. The gene calls are TRBV7-9 and TRBJ1-3; no reliable D call. CDR3 sequence: CASSPVVTLGNTIYF. CDR3 bases: TGTGCCAGCAGCCCAGTTGTGACGCTCGGAAACACCATATATTTT.